One and the same sample provided the 30 T cell receptor beta chains below, sequenced in a study of T cell responses to AZD1222 COVID-19 vaccine. The protocol was immunoSEQ multiplex PCR, while the TCRdb copy is restricted to in-frame clones and leaves out a portion. The sample has about 92,000 clones, 70% to 90% seen once. The sequencing here drew on peripheral blood, taken on day 0 of AZD1222 vaccination. These receptors were collected from an adult in good health.

CDR3 nucleotides: TGTGCCAGCAGTTACACCCTCGGACAGGGGTCAAATCAGCCCCAGCATTTT. Translating it yields CASSYTLGQGSNQPQHF. The chain employs TRBV6-2 or TRBV6-3 and TRBJ1-5; 9 bases fit TRBD1. This CDR3 contains 17 residues. V dropped 2 bases and J dropped 4; count of bases not matched to a gene: 9. CDR1 and CDR2 (germline): MNHEY, SVGEGT.

The chain recombines TRBV7-2 with TRBJ1-4; weak D call: TRBD1 (6 bases). CDR1 is SGHTA, CDR2 FQGNSA, per germline. The length of the CDR3 is 15 residues. The germline V and J ends were trimmed by 5 bases and 0 bases, with 10 bases remaining between them. The CDR3 DNA follows: TGTGCCAGCAGCGACAGGACAGCAACTAATGAAAAACTGTTTTTT. As protein: CASSDRTATNEKLFF.

The chain links TRBV7-2 to TRBJ2-7; 11 bases agree with TRBD2. The CDR3 contains 16 residues. Per germline, CDR1 SGHTA and CDR2 FQGNSA. V shed 4 bases and J 5 bases; nucleotides not matched to a gene: 10. The CDR3 nucleotides are TGTGCCAGCAGCTGGAGCCTAGCGGGGGGTGACGACGAGCAGTACTTC. As protein: CASSWSLAGGDDEQYF.

Here the CDR3 reads CASPTPTGRDEQYF. For the CDR3, the DNA is TGTGCCAGCCCCACCCCAACAGGACGGGACGAGCAGTACTTC. This chain links TRBV25-1 with TRBJ2-7, with D maybe TRBD1 (5 bases). The V and J ends lost 8 bases and 5 bases respectively, with 19 bases between them. Germline CDR1 and CDR2: MGHDK and SYGVNS. This CDR3 comprises 14 residues.

This clone was seen just once. The chain combines TRBV18 with TRBJ2-1; possibly TRBD2 for D (5 bases). Germline loops: CDR1 KGHSH, CDR2 LQKENI. V was shortened by 3 bases and J by 7 bases, with 10 bases between the two germline ends. CDR3 length: 13 residues. The CDR3 sequence: CASSPGLWNEQFF. The CDR3 nucleotides are TGTGCCAGCTCACCCGGACTGTGGAATGAGCAGTTCTTC.

The genes are TRBV28 and TRBJ1-4; no clear D gene. The germline V gene has CDR1 MDHEN and CDR2 SYDVKM. This CDR3 is 12 amino acids long. V lost 8 bases, J lost 4 bases, and 8 bases lay in between. The CDR3 here is CASRAVNEKLFF. The CDR3 nucleotides read TGTGCCAGCCGGGCGGTTAATGAAAAACTGTTTTTT.

The chain recombines TRBV2 with TRBJ1-1; D possibly corresponds to TRBD1 (6 bases). Trimming cost V 4 bases and J 1 base, with 13 bases left between them. The germline V gene encodes CDR1 SNHLY and CDR2 FYNNEI. The CDR3 is made up of 15 amino acids. CDR3: CASSALGGQNTEAFF. As DNA, the CDR3 is TGTGCCAGCAGTGCCTTGGGGGGACAGAACACTGAAGCTTTCTTT.

The chain combines TRBV18 with TRBJ2-5; 11 bases match TRBD2. Looked up from germline, CDR1 is KGHSH and CDR2 is LQKENI. The length of the CDR3 is 15 residues. Trimming took 4 bases from V and 3 from J; bases not matched to a gene: 4. CDR3 bases: TGTGCCAGCTCACTAGGGACTAGCGGAAAAGAGACCCAGTACTTC. The encoded protein is CASSLGTSGKETQYF.

The V and J genes are TRBV30 and TRBJ2-3; 8 positions agree with TRBD2. The CDR3 loop spans 16 amino acids. J was trimmed by 6 bases and V by 1 base; bases with no gene match: 12. Germline V lookup: CDR1 GTSNPN, CDR2 SVGIG (reference sequence). Written as DNA, the CDR3 is TGTGCCTGGAGTGACCCCGGGACTAGTGGGTCTGATACGCAGTATTTT. Amino acids: CAWSDPGTSGSDTQYF.

The chain carries TRBV18 and TRBJ1-2, with 9 positions matching TRBD1. The germline V gene encodes CDR1 KGHSH and CDR2 LQKENI. The CDR3 is made up of 15 amino acids. Trimming removed 1 base from V and 8 bases from J; junction bases left unmatched: 8. The CDR3 nucleotides are TGTGCCAGCTCACCACGGGACAGGGAGGTGCGAGGCTACACCTTC. The encoded protein is CASSPRDREVRGYTF.

This chain links TRBV19 with TRBJ1-1, with a tentative D call TRBD1 (6 bases). Between the trimmed V and J ends, which lost 4 bases and 10 bases, there was a span of 13 bases. Germline lookup yields CDR1 LNHDA and CDR2 SQIVND (reference sequence). The length of the CDR3 is 12 residues. The CDR3 here is CASSNLGQIAFF. CDR3 bases: TGTGCCAGTAGTAATTTAGGACAGATAGCTTTCTTT. Drawing the rest from reference TRBV19 and TRBJ1-1, the complete variable domain is DGGITQSPKYLFRKEGQNVTLSCEQNLNHDAMYWYRQDPGQGLRLIYYSQIVNDFQKGDIAEGYSVSREKKESFPLTVTSAQKNPTAFYLCASSNLGQIAFFGQGTRLTVV.

The chain has TRBV6-5 and TRBJ2-7, with a possible D match to TRBD2 (5 bases). Germline CDR1 reads MNHEY; CDR2 reads SVGAGI. This CDR3 contains 13 residues. V dropped 7 bases and J dropped 6 bases, with 16 bases sitting between them. CDR3 DNA sequence: TGTGCCAGCAAATTACTAGAGGTATCCGAGCAGTACTTC. Encoded protein: CASKLLEVSEQYF.

This clone was observed once. CDR3 sequence (DNA): TGTGCCAGCAGTGAATCCCCCAGGGGCCTTAGCACAGATACGCAGTATTTT. Its protein product is CASSESPRGLSTDTQYF. This chain uses TRBV6-1 with TRBJ2-3; D is perhaps TRBD1 (6 bases). Germline lookup yields CDR1 MNHNS and CDR2 SASEGT. Between the trimmed V and J ends, which lost 2 bases and 0 bases, there was a span of 15 bases. This CDR3 comprises 17 residues.

The chain couples TRBV28 to TRBJ1-2; D not certain. Trimming removed 6 bases at V and 6 bases at J, with 14 bases between. This CDR3 spans 13 amino acids. From germline, CDR1 is MDHEN and CDR2 SYDVKM. For the CDR3, the DNA is TGTGCCAGCAGCCCCCCGGGTGCAGATGGCTACACCTTC. Translated, it gives CASSPPGADGYTF.

A single count supports this clone. This chain uses TRBV19 with TRBJ1-4; D is uncertain. The ends were cut back, 3 bases at V and 4 bases at J, with 15 bases in the middle. Germline lookup yields CDR1 LNHDA and CDR2 SQIVND (reference sequence). The CDR3 sequence is 16 residues long. DNA for the CDR3: TGTGCCAGTAGTATCAACCCGCGGCGGCTTAATGAAAAACTGTTTTTT. Residues: CASSINPRRLNEKLFF. The full variable domain, in which reference TRBV19 and TRBJ1-4 provide the parts outside the CDR3, is DGGITQSPKYLFRKEGQNVTLSCEQNLNHDAMYWYRQDPGQGLRLIYYSQIVNDFQKGDIAEGYSVSREKKESFPLTVTSAQKNPTAFYLCASSINPRRLNEKLFFGSGTQLSVL.

This clone was detected only once. The V call is TRBV27, the J call TRBJ2-1; D possibly uses TRBD1 or TRBD2 (6 bases each). This CDR3 has 18 residues. Trimming took 4 bases from V and 0 from J, leaving 19 bases between them. The germline gives CDR1 MNHEY, CDR2 SMNVEV (reference sequence). The CDR3: CASSSPSRGVFSYNEQFF. As DNA, the CDR3 is TGTGCCAGCAGTTCCCCCAGTAGGGGGGTATTCTCCTACAATGAGCAGTTCTTC.

The chain is built from TRBV30 and TRBJ1-5, with D possibly being TRBD1 (5 bases). V was cut by 0 bases and J by 0 bases, with 12 bases left in between. Germline CDR1 is GTSNPN and CDR2 is SVGIG (reference sequence). This CDR3 is built from 16 residues. The chain's CDR3 is CAWSVGSGFSNQPQHF. Written as DNA, the CDR3 is TGTGCCTGGAGTGTTGGGTCAGGGTTTAGCAATCAGCCCCAGCATTTT.

This clone was seen a handful of times. The genes are TRBV7-2 and TRBJ1-4; TRBD1 is a possible D gene (5 bases). From germline, CDR1 is SGHTA and CDR2 FQGNSA. The CDR3 is made up of 14 amino acids. V lost 2 bases, J lost 2 bases, and 6 bases lay in between. The CDR3 loop reads CASSLWGTNEKLFF. DNA of the CDR3: TGTGCCAGCAGCTTATGGGGCACTAATGAAAAACTGTTTTTT.

This clone was seen a few times. The chain employs TRBV6-1 and TRBJ2-1, with 8 bases that match TRBD2. Germline values: CDR1 MNHNS, CDR2 SASEGT. J was trimmed by 10 bases and V by 0 bases; bases with no gene match: 8. CDR3 length: 15 amino acids. Here the CDR3 DNA reads TGTGCCAGCAGTGAAGCGGAGCTAGCGGGCCGGGAGCAGTTCTTC. It codes for CASSEAELAGREQFF.

The chain carries TRBV3-1 (or the pseudogene TRBV3-2) and TRBJ2-7; 7 bases agree with TRBD2. The V segment lost 4 bases and the J segment 1 base; nucleotides outside the gene matches: 10. This CDR3 contains 16 residues. Germline V gene lookup returns CDR1 LGHDT and CDR2 YNNKEL (reference sequence). This chain's CDR3 is CASSRTLAVFSYEQYF. Written as DNA, the CDR3 is TGTGCCAGCAGCCGCACTCTAGCGGTGTTTTCCTACGAGCAGTACTTC.

V usage is TRBV30 and J usage is TRBJ1-4, with no clear D. The CDR3 is made up of 11 amino acids. The germline V and J ends were trimmed by 2 bases and 7 bases, with 5 bases remaining between them. Germline CDR1 and CDR2: GTSNPN and SVGIG (reference sequence). CDR3 loop: CAWSLGEKLFF. Here the CDR3 DNA reads TGTGCCTGGAGTCTGGGTGAAAAACTGTTTTTT.

The V gene is TRBV23-1, the J gene TRBJ1-6; D unresolved. TRBV23-1 is given ORF status, its function remaining uncertain. CDR3 length: 12 amino acids. Trimming shortened V by 6 bases and J by 10 bases, and 10 bases separated the two germline ends. The CDR3 loop reads CASSPVGSPLHF. The CDR3 coding sequence is TGCGCCAGCAGCCCAGTTGGCTCACCCCTCCACTTT.

The chain carries TRBV20-1 and TRBJ1-2; no clear D gene. V shed 3 bases and J shed 4 bases, with 12 bases lying between them. CDR3 size: 13 residues. Germline V gene lookup returns CDR1 DFQATT and CDR2 SNEGSKA (reference sequence). Here the CDR3 reads CSASLGTLYGYTF. In nucleotides, the CDR3 is TGCAGTGCTAGTCTAGGCACCCTCTATGGCTACACCTTC.

The chain couples TRBV6-4 to TRBJ2-2; no clear D. The length of the CDR3 is 13 residues. The germline V gene has CDR1 MRHNA and CDR2 SNTAGT. V lost 5 bases and J lost 5, with 9 bases in between. CDR3 residues: CASSNSETGELFF. The CDR3 bases are TGTGCCAGCAGTAATAGTGAAACCGGGGAGCTGTTTTTT.

The chain joins TRBV7-8 to TRBJ1-3; D uncertain. The ends were cut back, 1 base at V and 7 bases at J, with 14 bases in the middle. This CDR3 spans 15 amino acids. The germline CDR1 and CDR2 sequences are SGHVS and FQNEAQ. The CDR3 protein is CASSLVEARRNTIYF. CDR3 DNA sequence: TGTGCCAGCAGCTTAGTAGAAGCTAGGAGGAACACCATATATTTT.

This CDR3 is CAWSTVQSFTF. DNA of the CDR3: TGTGCCTGGAGTACGGTCCAGTCTTTCACCTTC. The chain links TRBV30 to TRBJ1-2; unclear D gene. V dropped 2 bases and J dropped 13 bases, with 14 bases sitting between them. Germline CDR1 is GTSNPN and CDR2 is SVGIG (reference sequence). The CDR3 runs to 11 residues.

This chain links TRBV5-1 with TRBJ1-2; 7 bases agree with TRBD1. With V trimmed by 3 bases and J by 7 bases, 9 bases remained unmatched. CDR3 length: 14 residues. Germline CDR1 is SGHRS and CDR2 is YFSETQ. Here the CDR3 reads CASSSNRDRSGYTF. CDR3 in DNA: TGCGCCAGCAGCTCGAACCGGGACAGAAGTGGCTACACCTTC. Looking up the rest from reference TRBV5-1 and TRBJ1-2 gives the full variable domain: KAGVTQTPRYLIKTRGQQVTLSCSPISGHRSVSWYQQTPGQGLQFLFEYFSETQRNKGNFPGRFSGRQFSNSRSEMNVSTLELGDSALYLCASSSNRDRSGYTFGSGTRLTVV.

The chain employs TRBV7-2 and TRBJ2-7; 8 bases match TRBD2. J lost 7 bases, V lost 3 bases, and 8 bases had no gene match. The CDR3 runs to 14 residues. The germline V gene has CDR1 SGHTA and CDR2 FQGNSA. The CDR3 here is CASSFKAGESEQYF. The CDR3 nucleotides are TGTGCCAGCAGCTTCAAAGCGGGGGAGAGTGAGCAGTACTTC.

This chain uses TRBV6-1 with TRBJ1-2; D is unresolved. V shed 0 bases and J shed 6 bases, with 11 bases lying between them. Germline V CDR1 and CDR2: MNHNS, SASEGT. CDR3 size: 14 residues. This chain's CDR3 is CASSEAVQTDGYTF. In DNA form, the CDR3 reads TGTGCCAGCAGTGAAGCGGTTCAAACAGATGGCTACACCTTC.

This chain joins TRBV29-1 and TRBJ1-2; D unresolved. Trimming took off 3 bases at V and 0 bases at J, with 5 bases between the two ends. Germline V CDR1 and CDR2: SQVTM, ANQGSEA. The CDR3 consists of 12 residues. The CDR3 sequence is CSVDAANYGYTF. Here the CDR3 DNA reads TGCAGCGTTGATGCGGCTAACTATGGCTACACCTTC.